One T cell receptor (beta chain) is described in this entry. The V end was cut by 5 bases, the J end by 7 bases, with 17 bases between. The CDR3 sequence is 15 residues long. Germline V gives CDR1 SGHAT, CDR2 FQNNGV. The sample is drawn from a study of blood T cell repertoires in COVID-19. Study in general: PBMCs, B-cell-depleted T cells, or T cells provided the cDNA or gDNA that made up the material.

Data came from immunoSEQ multiplex PCR; TCRdb stores just in-frame clones and leaves some out. The profile shows about 270,000 clones, roughly 79% of them singletons. Material: peripheral blood. The V gene is TRBV11-2, the J gene TRBJ1-4; a weak D match, TRBD1 (6 bases). The source is a woman aged 55-70 years with active or convalescent COVID-19. DNA for the CDR3: TGTGCCAGCAGCCCTGGGGGGGCGGGGACTGAAAAACTGTTTTTT. This translates into CASSPGGAGTEKLFF.